This is a list of T cell receptor beta chains from one sample in a study of blood T cells in healthy people across ages. TCRdb analysed the 5' RACE reads with MiXCR anew, one entry per CDR3 protein. Of about 800,000 distinct CDR3 sequences in the sample, roughly 60% were seen once. Sequencing used blood. These receptors were obtained from a man younger than 45 in good health. The CDR3 runs from the conserved cysteine through the conserved F or W. Each record gives: CDR3 protein, CDR3 DNA, V gene, clone size, D gene, J gene. The D gene is left open where the match is weak. A row's size may be missing; if present it is once, few, many or a size class.

CDR3: CASSEGRGWSTNEKLFF; DNA: TGTGCCAGCAGCGAGGGCCGAGGGTGGTCAACTAATGAAAAACTGTTTTTT; V: TRBV9; size: -; D: -; J: TRBJ1-4
CDR3: CASSFLRDYEQYF; DNA: TGTGCCAGCAGCTTCCTGAGAGACTACGAGCAGTACTTC; V: TRBV11-1; size: -; D: -; J: TRBJ2-7
CDR3: CASSTTGSEQFF; DNA: TGTGCCAGCAGCACGACAGGGAGTGAGCAGTTCTTC; V: TRBV7-8; size: -; D: TRBD1; J: TRBJ2-1
CDR3: CSVARDSPRETQYF; DNA: TGCAGTGTCGCACGAGACAGTCCTCGAGAGACCCAGTACTTC; V: TRBV20-1; size: -; D: -; J: TRBJ2-5
CDR3: CASSFHLETGGGVSTDTQYF; DNA: TGTGCCAGCAGTTTTCATTTAGAGACCGGTGGCGGGGTAAGCACAGATACGCAGTATTTT; V: TRBV12-3/TRBV12-4; size: -; D: -; J: TRBJ2-3
CDR3: CSVPGGNTEAFF; DNA: TGCAGTGTACCTGGAGGGAACACTGAAGCTTTCTTT; V: TRBV29-1; size: few; D: -; J: TRBJ1-1
CDR3: CASRRLAEAYEQYF; DNA: TGTGCCAGCAGAAGACTAGCCGAAGCTTACGAGCAGTACTTC; V: TRBV6-5; size: -; D: TRBD2; J: TRBJ2-7
CDR3: CSTGLAGVQVETQYF; DNA: TGCAGCACAGGACTAGCGGGAGTTCAAGTGGAGACCCAGTACTTC; V: TRBV29-1; size: -; D: TRBD2; J: TRBJ2-5
CDR3: CSATIRDRGGNEQFF; DNA: TGCAGTGCAACTATTAGGGACAGGGGAGGAAATGAGCAGTTCTTC; V: TRBV20-1; size: few; D: TRBD1; J: TRBJ2-1
CDR3: CASSGSSFSSYSTDTQYF; DNA: TGTGCCAGCAGTGGTTCTAGTTTCAGCTCGTATAGCACAGATACGCAGTATTTT; V: TRBV28; size: -; D: -; J: TRBJ2-3